The T cell receptor (beta chain) under discussion was sequenced for a study of blood T cell repertoires in COVID-19. Turning to the study itself: Samples of COVID-19 (acute and convalescent) were obtained from the United States, Italy and Spain. Sources were T cells, B-cell-depleted T cells, or PBMCs; the material itself was cDNA or gDNA.

Germline-derived CDR1 and CDR2 are MNHEY and SMNVEV (reference sequence). This CDR3 has 11 amino acids. This clone was seen only a few times. The junction and the germline gene differ at one end; a read error may be behind it. As originally analysed: Reference gene primer amplification yielded estimated nucleated cell counts. Data came from immunoSEQ multiplex PCR; TCRdb stores just in-frame clones and leaves some out. Clonal size and the V and J genes are those of that table, whereas D and trimming came from the DNA. The sample lists roughly 55,000 clones, approximately 82% occurring once. The J gene is TRBJ1-5, the V gene TRBV27; D gene uncertain. The sequenced sample was peripheral blood. The clonotype comes from a man older than 75 with acute or convalescent COVID-19. Here the CDR3 reads CASSLGQRENF. CDR3 bases: TGTGCCAGCAGTTTAGGGCAGCGGGAGAATTTT.